The rows below give T cell receptor beta chains drawn from one sample of a study of CXCR3-negative and CXCR3-positive naive CD8 T cells. Following a re-call of the 5' RACE reads, TCRdb has one entry per CDR3 protein and lacks DNA. Its clone listing holds about 150,000 distinct CDR3 sequences. Sequencing was done on a sample of naive CXCR3+ CD8+ T cells from blood. All receptors come from a human donor in good health. Some clones in this sample may be carry-over from other donors' samples. The CDR3 runs from the conserved cysteine through the conserved F or W.

j_call v_call cdr3_length cdr3_aa
TRBJ2-7 TRBV7-9 15 CASSLEHAPHYEQYF
TRBJ2-2 TRBV24-1 17 CATSEDLAGGSTGELFF
TRBJ2-2 TRBV20-1 15 CSARNSGIRTGELFF
TRBJ2-7 TRBV5-1 13 CASRVSGIYEQYF
TRBJ1-2 TRBV12-3/TRBV12-4 13 CASSLDRGYGYTF
TRBJ2-3 TRBV18 14 CASSPEPPGDTQYF
TRBJ2-2 TRBV7-2 13 CATRPGGSGELFF
TRBJ2-1 TRBV4-3 15 CASSQERTSNNEQFF
TRBJ1-5 TRBV6-6 13 CASPGPGGQPQHF
TRBJ2-1 TRBV20-1 21 CSARSWVIAGDAGNPYNEQFF
TRBJ2-1 TRBV7-9 15 CASSPRGASYNEQFF
TRBJ2-1 TRBV9 15 CASSAGGAHSNEQFF
TRBJ1-5 TRBV28 14 CASSLTGGGQPQHF
TRBJ2-7 TRBV5-6 15 CASSGGVDTDYEQYF
TRBJ1-2 TRBV4-1 16 CASSQVTGASNYGYTF
TRBJ2-7 TRBV30 14 CAWSERGASYEQYF
TRBJ1-3 TRBV5-1 16 CASSLGQGIIGNTIYF
TRBJ2-1 TRBV2 11 CASLAGNEQFF
TRBJ1-2 TRBV20-1 14 CSANPPIVQYGYTF
TRBJ2-7 TRBV28 15 CASTLLRTGTYEQYF
TRBJ2-7 TRBV19 13 CATSDRGSYEQYF
TRBJ2-1 TRBV21-1 18 CASSKAPLTITTYNEQFF